Below are 14 T cell receptor beta chains sequenced from a single sample in a study of blood T cells in healthy people across ages (dated by TCRdb to the mid-2010s). Library generation was performed with 5' RACE. TCRdb shows the sequencer as Illumina HiSeq 2500. A second PCR of 7 to 11 cycles was run with a J-beta primer mix and a sample-barcoded 5' primer. TCRdb handled the public reads itself, with Q25 trimming in fastp and clone calling in MiXCR, and kept productive beta chains. Entries that share a CDR3 protein sequence are merged under the most common genes and DNA. Counted in this sample were under 2 million distinct CDR3 sequences; around 36% of them appeared once. The ten top clones hold 11% of the sample. Sequenced sample: blood. The receptor set was obtained from a woman younger than 45 in good health.

Of note for this clonotype: One end of the junction fails to match germline, which may point to a read error. The V call is TRBV29-1, the J call TRBJ1-3; no reliable D call. This CDR3 is built from 13 residues. Germline V CDR1 and CDR2: SQVTM, ANQGSEA. For the CDR3, the DNA is TGCAGCGTCGGGCTGGGCTCTGGAAGCACCATATATTTT. It yields the protein CSVGLGSGSTIYF.

This clonotype was seen a single time. This could be a read error, since a much larger clone is one nucleotide away. The chain's CDR3 is CACSLAENEQFF. The CDR3 nucleotides read TGCGCCTGCAGCCTAGCGGAGAATGAGCAGTTCTTC. This chain uses TRBV4-1 with TRBJ2-1; TRBD2 aligns across 7 bases. CDR3 length: 12 amino acids. CDR1 is MGHRA, CDR2 YSYEKL, per germline.

This chain connects TRBV5-6 to TRBJ2-1, with 10 positions matching TRBD2. This CDR3 has 16 residues. Germline values: CDR1 SGHDT, CDR2 YYEEEE. Trimming at V came to 0 bases and at J to 8 bases, leaving 8 bases not matched to a gene. In nucleotides, the CDR3 is TGTGCCAGCAGCTTGGCCGGAGCGGGAGGGCGCGATGAGCAGTTCTTC. This encodes CASSLAGAGGRDEQFF.

Comment on this clonotype: At one end the junction does not follow the germline gene, possibly because of a read error. This sequence joins TRBV27 and TRBJ2-7, with a tentative D call TRBD1 (7 bases). This CDR3 has 16 residues. Germline CDR1 and CDR2: MNHEY and SMNVEV (reference sequence). This chain's CDR3 is CASSSWRAGGSYGQYF. CDR3 DNA: TGTGCCAGCAGTTCTTGGAGGGCAGGGGGTTCCTACGGGCAGTACTTC.

This clonotype has just a few counts. This rearrangement joins TRBV30 to TRBJ2-7, with 8 nucleotides matching TRBD2. The length of the CDR3 is 13 residues. Germline-derived CDR1 and CDR2 are GTSNPN and SVGIG (reference sequence). V was clipped by 3 bases and J by 2 bases; unmatched bases: 3. The DNA of the CDR3 is TGTGCCTGGAGAGCGGGAGCCCCCTACGAGCAGTACTTC. Its translation: CAWRAGAPYEQYF.

The chain links TRBV7-3 to TRBJ2-7, with D tentatively TRBD1 (6 bases). Germline CDR1 is SGHTA and CDR2 is FQGTGA. With 5 bases removed from V and 0 bases from J, the gap between germline ends came to 20 bases. The CDR3 consists of 17 residues. The CDR3 sequence is CASSVRNRVLRSYEQYF. The CDR3, as DNA: TGTGCCAGCAGCGTGAGAAACAGGGTGTTACGCTCCTACGAGCAGTACTTC.

The CDR3 DNA follows: TGTGCCAGCACCCCCGGGACAGCCAACACTGAAGCTTTCTTT. It translates to CASTPGTANTEAFF. This chain connects TRBV12-3 or TRBV12-4 to TRBJ1-1, with 7 bases that match TRBD1. The V and J ends lost 7 bases and 2 bases, in that order; junction bases with no gene match: 7. This CDR3 spans 14 amino acids.

The chain links TRBV20-1 to TRBJ2-7; D assignment may be TRBD1 or TRBD2 (5 bases each). Germline values: CDR1 DFQATT, CDR2 SNEGSKA (reference sequence). The V end was cut by 6 bases, the J end by 2 bases, with 17 bases between. CDR3 length: 14 amino acids. The CDR3 is CSAPVWDGTYEQYF. The CDR3 DNA is TGCAGTGCCCCCGTCTGGGACGGCACCTACGAGCAGTACTTC.

The chain recombines TRBV3-1 with TRBJ2-1; D perhaps matches TRBD2 (6 bases). The germline CDR1 and CDR2 sequences are LGHDT and YNNKEL (reference sequence). V lost 0 bases, J lost 5 bases, and 17 bases lay in between. CDR3 length: 17 amino acids. The CDR3 loop reads CASSQEEGTRANNEQFF. The CDR3 coding sequence is TGTGCCAGCAGCCAAGAGGAGGGGACGCGCGCTAACAATGAGCAGTTCTTC.

The chain is built from TRBV5-1 and TRBJ2-1; 10 bases are shared with TRBD2. This CDR3 is built from 16 residues. Germline trimming cut 3 bases from V and 7 bases from J; bases unmatched to any gene: 10. From germline, CDR1 is SGHRS and CDR2 YFSETQ. The CDR3 here is CASSSVGLAGENEQFF. CDR3 in DNA: TGCGCCAGCAGCTCGGTCGGGCTAGCGGGAGAGAATGAGCAGTTCTTC.

This clonotype has more than one count but fewer than ten. V gene TRBV20-1 combines with J gene TRBJ2-7, with D perhaps matching TRBD1 (6 bases). CDR3 length: 13 residues. The germline V gene has CDR1 DFQATT and CDR2 SNEGSKA (reference sequence). The germline V and J ends were trimmed by 3 bases and 6 bases, with 15 bases remaining between them. The CDR3 here is CSARDTGSGEQYF. The CDR3 nucleotides read TGCAGTGCTAGGGACACAGGGTCGGGCGAGCAGTACTTC.

The chain joins TRBV3-1 to TRBJ2-3; 13 bases match TRBD2. Per the germline V gene, CDR1 is LGHDT and CDR2 is YNNKEL (reference sequence). This CDR3 comprises 16 residues. The junction had 2 bases not matched to a gene; V was cut back by 3 bases and J by 2 bases. The CDR3 DNA reads TGTGCCAGCAGCCACGGGACTAGCGGGAACACAGATACGCAGTATTTT. It codes for CASSHGTSGNTDTQYF.

CDR3 DNA: TGCAGTGCTAGACCCCCCCAGGGGAACACCGGGGAGCTGTTTTTT. Translation: CSARPPQGNTGELFF. The chain recombines TRBV20-1 with TRBJ2-2, with D tentatively TRBD1 (5 bases). Germline assignment: CDR1 DFQATT and CDR2 SNEGSKA (reference sequence). With 2 bases removed from V and 1 base from J, the gap between germline ends came to 11 bases. CDR3 length: 15 amino acids.

In the case of this clonotype: At one end the junction does not follow the germline gene, possibly because of a read error. This chain joins TRBV27 and TRBJ2-5; TRBD2 matches at 14 bases. The J call may be wrong; the DNA end is better matched by TRBJ2-7. In germline, CDR1 is MNHEY, CDR2 SMNVEV (reference sequence). The CDR3 length is 17 residues. DNA of the CDR3: TGTGCCGGCAGTTTATCGGGACTAGCGGGAGACATAAGCGAGCAGTACTTC. Protein: CAGSLSGLAGDISEQYF.